This entry lists 21 T cell receptor beta chains sequenced from one sample in a study of tumor and adjacent non-tumor tissue in lung cancer. No cell sorting was done before RNA was extracted from the tissue. Distant lung tissue was collected more than 3 cm away from the tumor edge. TCRbeta libraries were built with three rounds of nested PCR, modified from ARM-PCR. One entry per CDR3 protein results from TCRdb running MiXCR on the multiplex PCR reads. The sample lists approximately 80,000 distinct CDR3 sequences; roughly 80% were seen once. What was sequenced was distant non-tumor lung tissue. The source of these receptors is a man in his 60s with non-small cell lung cancer.

At least ten counts were recorded for this clonotype. V and J are TRBV5-4 and TRBJ1-6, with D uncertain. Germline V gene data show CDR1 as SGHNT and CDR2 as YYREEE (reference sequence). The CDR3 is made up of 15 amino acids. Trimming left V 1 base short and J 4 bases short, with 9 bases between. CDR3 in DNA: TGTGCCAGCAGCTTGTTTTCGAGATATAATTCACCCCTCCACTTT. Residues: CASSLFSRYNSPLHF.

Concerning this clonotype: A read error may be the cause here, since a much bigger clone is one base away. V and J are TRBV11-2 and TRBJ2-1; 8 nucleotides line up with TRBD2. The CDR3 loop spans 15 amino acids. J gave up 8 bases and V 4 bases, and 10 bases lay outside the gene matches. Per the germline V gene, CDR1 is SGHAT and CDR2 is FQNNGV. CDR3 coding DNA: TGTGCCAGCAGCTCTAACGGGAGGGCTCCCTATGAGCAGTTCTTC. This codes for CASSSNGRAPYEQFF.

This clonotype occurred a few times. The chain employs TRBV6-1 and TRBJ2-5, with D tentatively TRBD1 (6 bases). The V end was cut by 1 base, the J end by 13 bases, with 19 bases between. This CDR3 spans 14 amino acids. The germline gives CDR1 MNHNS, CDR2 SASEGT. The CDR3 sequence is CASSEGTAQEIRYF. CDR3 nucleotide sequence: TGTGCCAGCAGTGAAGGGACAGCCCAAGAGATCCGGTACTTC.

With regard to this clonotype: The CDR3 ends on some other residue instead of the conserved phenylalanine or tryptophan, so this is likely a read error. The rearrangement links TRBV20-1 to TRBJ2-7; 11 bases map to TRBD2. The length of the CDR3 is 15 residues. CDR1 and CDR2 from the germline V gene are DFQATT and SNEGSKA (reference sequence). The CDR3 is CNAASGTSGLSEQYI. In DNA, the CDR3 is TGCAATGCTGCTTCCGGGACTAGCGGTCTGAGTGAGCAGTACATC.

The chain links TRBV29-1 to TRBJ1-1, with D tentatively TRBD1 (5 bases). Germline V CDR1 and CDR2: SQVTM, ANQGSEA. This CDR3 is 12 amino acids long. The CDR3 is CSAHEGETEAFF. For the CDR3, the DNA is TGCAGTGCCCATGAAGGGGAAACTGAAGCTTTCTTT.

The chain links TRBV6-6 to TRBJ2-3, with TRBD2 matching 11 bases. This CDR3 is 17 amino acids long. Germline V gives CDR1 MNHNY, CDR2 SVGAGI (reference sequence). The trim removed 6 bases at V and 6 bases at J, leaving 14 bases unmatched. In DNA, the CDR3 is TGTGCCAGCAGCCGTACCTCGGTAGCGGGAGGGCGGGATACGCAGTATTTT. This translates into CASSRTSVAGGRDTQYF.

As concerns this clonotype: An end of the junction does not agree with germline; a read error may underlie this. The genes are TRBV11-3 and TRBJ1-1; D unresolved. CDR3 size: 18 residues. Germline V gene lookup returns CDR1 SGHNT and CDR2 YENEEA. The CDR3 region is CASSLTPNLYGQNTVAFF. Written as DNA, the CDR3 is TGTGCCAGCAGTTTAACGCCGAATCTGTATGGTCAGAATACTGTAGCTTTCTTT.

The chain joins TRBV5-4 to TRBJ2-5; TRBD2 agrees at 10 bases. CDR3 length: 15 amino acids. The germline V gene encodes CDR1 SGHNT and CDR2 YYREEE (reference sequence). The ends lost 6 bases at V and 6 bases at J; junction bases unmatched: 11. The CDR3: CASITQREGPQTQYF. The CDR3 DNA is TGTGCCAGCATCACGCAGCGGGAGGGCCCTCAGACCCAGTACTTC. The variable domain in full, completed from reference TRBV5-4 and TRBJ2-5, reads ETGVTQSPTHLIKTRGQQVTLRCSSQSGHNTVSWYQQALGQGPQFIFQYYREEENGRGNFPPRFSGLQFPNYSSELNVNALELDDSALYLCASITQREGPQTQYFGPGTRLLVL.

Concerning this clonotype: One end of the junction is discordant with germline, which a read error may explain. This sequence joins TRBV6-5 and TRBJ1-5; weak D call: TRBD1 (6 bases). The CDR3 consists of 15 residues. The germline CDR1 and CDR2 sequences are MNHEY and SVGAGI. Here the CDR3 DNA reads TGTGTCAGTAGTTACCTACAGGGAAACAATCTGCCCCAGCATTTT. This encodes CVSSYLQGNNLPQHF.

A word on this clonotype: Compared with germline, one end of the junction differs, possibly owing to a read error. V is TRBV11-3 and J is TRBJ2-2, with 7 positions matching TRBD2. Germline V gives CDR1 SGHNT, CDR2 YENEEA. The CDR3 is made up of 14 amino acids. CDR3 sequence (DNA): TGTGCCAGCAGCTTAGCGGGGGGAACCGGGGTGCTGTTTTTT. Translated, it gives CASSLAGGTGVLFF.

A remark on this clonotype: The junction differs from germline at one of its ends, possibly a read error. The rearrangement links TRBV5-6 to TRBJ1-1; no clear D. Germline V gives CDR1 SGHDT, CDR2 YYEEEE. The CDR3 is 12 amino acids. The CDR3 sequence: CARSLKVTEASF. The CDR3 DNA reads TGTGCCAGGAGCCTCAAGGTCACTGAAGCTTCCTTT. Filled out from reference TRBV5-6 and TRBJ1-1, the complete variable domain reads DAGVTQSPTHLIKTRGQQVTLRCSPKSGHDTVSWYQQALGQGPQFIFQYYEEEERQRGNFPDRFSGHQFPNYSSELNVNALLLGDSALYLCARSLKVTEASFGQGTRLTVV.

Details on this clonotype: A read error may be the cause here, since a much bigger clone is one base away. This chain links TRBV24-1 with TRBJ2-2; D possibly corresponds to TRBD1 (6 bases). CDR1 and CDR2 from the germline V gene are KGHDR and SFDVKD. This CDR3 comprises 14 residues. Trimming stripped 3 bases from V and 6 bases from J, with 10 bases between. The CDR3 loop is CATSDIQGAGELFF. CDR3 DNA sequence: TGTGCCACCAGTGATATACAGGGCGCCGGGGAGCTGTTTTTT.

This clonotype showed up just a few times. The junction departs from germline at one end; a sequencing error may be responsible. The V call is TRBV6-5, the J call TRBJ2-3, with D hard to call. CDR1 is MNHEY, CDR2 SVGAGI, per germline. The CDR3 is 12 residues long. This CDR3 reads CASSAGTDTLYF. In DNA form, the CDR3 reads TGTGCTAGCAGCGCAGGCACAGATACGTTGTATTTT.

Of note for this clonotype: Mismatch with germline at one junction end may stem from a read error. CDR3 in DNA: TGTGCCAGCCATCCAGGAGGCAACACCGGGGTGCTGTTTTTT. Its translation is CASHPGGNTGVLFF. The chain uses TRBV12-3 or TRBV12-4 and TRBJ2-2; D perhaps matches TRBD2 (5 bases). The CDR3 runs to 14 residues.

On this clonotype: This may come from a read error, since a much larger clone is one base off. The CDR3 DNA reads TGTGCCAGCAGCTTAACAGAGCAGAGCAATCAGCCCCAGTATTTT. This gives the protein CASSLTEQSNQPQYF. This rearrangement joins TRBV7-8 to TRBJ1-5; D is unclear. The J call may be wrong; the DNA end is better matched by TRBJ2-3. CDR3 length: 15 residues. CDR1 and CDR2 from the germline V gene are SGHVS and FQNEAQ.

About this clonotype: Since no conserved phenylalanine or tryptophan closes the CDR3, a read error is the likely cause. The CDR3 coding sequence is TGCACCCACGGGACCCAGTACCTC. Translated: CTHGTQYL. The rearrangement joins TRBV10-1 to TRBJ2-5; D gene uncertain. Germline CDR1 and CDR2: WNHNN and SYGVQD (reference sequence). The CDR3 sequence is 8 residues long.

Only one count was recorded for this clonotype. An end of the junction does not agree with germline; a read error may underlie this. This chain's CDR3 is CASSSIRGRTENTIYF. CDR3 coding DNA: TGTGCCAGTAGCTCCATTAGGGGCCGAACTGAAAACACCATATATTTT. The genes are TRBV11-2 and TRBJ1-3; D possibly corresponds to TRBD1 (5 bases). This CDR3 has 16 amino acids. The V gene's germline CDR1 is SGHAT and CDR2 FQNNGV.

The CDR3 sequence: CASRCTGVQQYF. The CDR3 DNA follows: TGTGCCAGCAGATGTACAGGGGTCCAGCAGTACTTC. This chain joins TRBV7-9 and TRBJ2-7, with 7 bases that match TRBD1. Germline values: CDR1 SEHNR, CDR2 FQNEAQ (reference sequence). This CDR3 region has 12 residues. Losses at the gene ends were 6 bases for V and 8 bases for J; bases not matched to a gene: 7. The whole variable domain, remainder taken from reference TRBV7-9 and TRBJ2-7, is DTGVSQNPRHKITKRGQNVTFRCDPISEHNRLYWYRQTLGQGPEFLTYFQNEAQLEKSRLLSDRFSAERPKGSFSTLEIQRTEQGDSAMYLCASRCTGVQQYFGPGTRLTVT.

In its sample, this clonotype was seen many times. The J gene is TRBJ1-2, the V gene TRBV6-6, with a possible D match to TRBD1 (5 bases). CDR3 length: 13 residues. V was cut by 7 bases and J by 2 bases, with 11 bases left in between. Germline V lookup: CDR1 MNHNY, CDR2 SVGAGI (reference sequence). Here the CDR3 DNA reads TGTGCCAGCACCCCGGGGCAGAACTATGGCTACACCTTC. Its protein is CASTPGQNYGYTF.

This clonotype occurred once. At one end the junction does not follow the germline gene, possibly because of a read error. The genes are TRBV6-2 or TRBV6-3 and TRBJ2-7; 11 positions agree with TRBD2. The CDR3 runs 15 residues. Germline assignment: CDR1 MNHEY and CDR2 SVGEGT. The CDR3 nucleotides read TGTGCCAACGGATCTAGCGGGGGGAGCTCCTACGAGCAATACTTC. This encodes CANGSSGGSSYEQYF.

Regarding this clonotype: One junction end does not reproduce the germline sequence, and a read error may be involved. The chain uses TRBV29-1 and TRBJ2-2; TRBD2 is a possible D gene (5 bases). CDR1 is SQVTM, CDR2 ANQGSEA, per germline. The CDR3 totals 15 residues. The DNA of the CDR3 is TGCAGCGTGGCGGAAATCGGGCTTCACTCCGGGGAGTTGTTTTTT. Protein sequence: CSVAEIGLHSGELFF.